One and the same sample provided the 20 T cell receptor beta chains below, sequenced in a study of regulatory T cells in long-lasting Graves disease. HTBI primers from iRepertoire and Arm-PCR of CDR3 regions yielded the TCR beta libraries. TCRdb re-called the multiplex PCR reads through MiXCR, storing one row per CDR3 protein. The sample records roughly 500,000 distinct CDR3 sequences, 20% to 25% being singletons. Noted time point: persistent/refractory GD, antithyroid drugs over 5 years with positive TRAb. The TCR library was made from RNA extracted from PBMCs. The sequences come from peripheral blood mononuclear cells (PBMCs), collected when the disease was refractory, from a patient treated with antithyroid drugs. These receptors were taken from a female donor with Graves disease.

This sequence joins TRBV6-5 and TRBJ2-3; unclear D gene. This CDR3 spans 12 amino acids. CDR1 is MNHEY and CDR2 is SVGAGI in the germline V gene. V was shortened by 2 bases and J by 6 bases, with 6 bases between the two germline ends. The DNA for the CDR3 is TGTGCCAGCAGTTACCCCAGGGATACGCAGTATTTT. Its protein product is CASSYPRDTQYF.

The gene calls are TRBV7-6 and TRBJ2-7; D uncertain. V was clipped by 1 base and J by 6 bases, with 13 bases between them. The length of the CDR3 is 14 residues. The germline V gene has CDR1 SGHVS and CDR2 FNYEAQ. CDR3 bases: TGTGCCAGCAGCTTAGTTCTAGGGATGAGCGAGCAGTACTTC. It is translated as CASSLVLGMSEQYF.

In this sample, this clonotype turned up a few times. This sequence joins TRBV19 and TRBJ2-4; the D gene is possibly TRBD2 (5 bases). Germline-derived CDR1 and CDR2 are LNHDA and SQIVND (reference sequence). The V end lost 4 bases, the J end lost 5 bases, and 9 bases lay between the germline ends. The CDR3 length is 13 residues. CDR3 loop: CASSRGAENIQYF. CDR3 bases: TGTGCCAGTAGTAGAGGAGCGGAAAACATTCAGTACTTC.

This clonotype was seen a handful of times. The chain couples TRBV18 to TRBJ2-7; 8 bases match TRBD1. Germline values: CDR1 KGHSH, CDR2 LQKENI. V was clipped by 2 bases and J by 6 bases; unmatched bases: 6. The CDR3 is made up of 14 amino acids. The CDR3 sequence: CASSPNPTGVEQYF. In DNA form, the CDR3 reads TGTGCCAGCTCACCAAACCCGACAGGGGTCGAGCAGTACTTC. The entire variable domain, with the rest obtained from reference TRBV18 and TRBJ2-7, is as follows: NAGVMQNPRHLVRRRGQEARLRCSPMKGHSHVYWYRQLPEEGLKFMVYLQKENIIDESGMPKERFSAEFPKEGPSILRIQQVVRGDSAAYFCASSPNPTGVEQYFGPGTRLTVT.

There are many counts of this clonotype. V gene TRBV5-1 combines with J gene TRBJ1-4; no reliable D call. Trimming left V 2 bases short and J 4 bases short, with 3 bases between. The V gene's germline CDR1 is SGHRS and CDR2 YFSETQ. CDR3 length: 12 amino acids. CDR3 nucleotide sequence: TGCGCCAGCAGCTTAAGTAATGAAAAACTGTTTTTT. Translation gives CASSLSNEKLFF.

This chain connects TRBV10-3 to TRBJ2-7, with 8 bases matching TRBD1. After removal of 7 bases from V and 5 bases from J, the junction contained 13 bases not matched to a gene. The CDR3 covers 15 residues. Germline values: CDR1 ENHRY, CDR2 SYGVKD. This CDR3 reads CAITRSQGARDEQYF. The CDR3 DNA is TGTGCCATCACCAGATCTCAGGGGGCGCGGGACGAGCAGTACTTC.

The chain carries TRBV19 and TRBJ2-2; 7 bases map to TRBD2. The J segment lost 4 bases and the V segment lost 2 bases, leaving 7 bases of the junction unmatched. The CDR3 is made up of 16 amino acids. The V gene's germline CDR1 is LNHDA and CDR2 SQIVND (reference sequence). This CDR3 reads CASSIWREGITGELFF. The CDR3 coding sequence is TGTGCCAGTAGTATATGGAGGGAGGGCATCACCGGGGAGCTGTTTTTT.

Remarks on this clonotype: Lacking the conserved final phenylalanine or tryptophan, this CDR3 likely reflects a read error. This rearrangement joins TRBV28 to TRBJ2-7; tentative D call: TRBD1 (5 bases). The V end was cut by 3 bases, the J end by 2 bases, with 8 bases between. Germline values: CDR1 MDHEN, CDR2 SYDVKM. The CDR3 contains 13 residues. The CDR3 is CASSFQGTYEQYS. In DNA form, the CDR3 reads TGTGCCAGCAGTTTCCAGGGTACCTACGAGCAGTACTCC.

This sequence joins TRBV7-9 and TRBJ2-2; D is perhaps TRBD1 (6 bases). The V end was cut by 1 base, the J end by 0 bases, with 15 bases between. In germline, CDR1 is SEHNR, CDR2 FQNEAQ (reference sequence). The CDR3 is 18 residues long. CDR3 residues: CASSLGDNSIPNTGELFF. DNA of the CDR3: TGTGCCAGCAGCTTAGGGGACAACTCAATCCCGAACACCGGGGAGCTGTTTTTT.

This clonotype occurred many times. CDR3 sequence: CASSLQGVTGELFF. In DNA form, the CDR3 reads TGTGCCAGCAGTCTCCAGGGGGTCACCGGGGAGCTGTTTTTT. V gene TRBV12-3 or TRBV12-4 combines with J gene TRBJ2-2; 7 bases line up with TRBD1. The trim removed 5 bases at V and 4 bases at J, leaving 4 bases unmatched. The CDR3 length is 14 residues.

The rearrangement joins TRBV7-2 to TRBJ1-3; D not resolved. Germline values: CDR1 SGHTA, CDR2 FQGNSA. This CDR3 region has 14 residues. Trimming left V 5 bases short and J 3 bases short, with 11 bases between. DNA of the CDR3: TGTGCCAGCAGCACCCCCTTAGGTGGAAACACCATATATTTT. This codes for CASSTPLGGNTIYF.

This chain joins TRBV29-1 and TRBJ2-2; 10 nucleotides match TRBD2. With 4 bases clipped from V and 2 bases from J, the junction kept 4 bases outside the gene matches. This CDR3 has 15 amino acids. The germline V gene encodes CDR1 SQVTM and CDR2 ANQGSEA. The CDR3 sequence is CSVGRTSGNTGELFF. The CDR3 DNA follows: TGCAGCGTTGGGCGGACTAGCGGAAACACCGGGGAGCTGTTTTTT.

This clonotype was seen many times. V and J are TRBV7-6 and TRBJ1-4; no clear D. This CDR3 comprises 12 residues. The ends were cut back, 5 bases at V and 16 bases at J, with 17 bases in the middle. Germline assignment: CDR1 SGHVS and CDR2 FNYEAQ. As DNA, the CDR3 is TGTGCCAGCAGCCCCGGTGGGCCCCCGGAGTTTTTT. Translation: CASSPGGPPEFF. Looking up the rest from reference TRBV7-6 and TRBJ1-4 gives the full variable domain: GAGVSQSPRYKVTKRGQDVALRCDPISGHVSLYWYRQALGQGPEFLTYFNYEAQQDKSGLPNDRFSAERPEGSISTLTIQRTEQRDSAMYRCASSPGGPPEFFGSGTQLSVL.

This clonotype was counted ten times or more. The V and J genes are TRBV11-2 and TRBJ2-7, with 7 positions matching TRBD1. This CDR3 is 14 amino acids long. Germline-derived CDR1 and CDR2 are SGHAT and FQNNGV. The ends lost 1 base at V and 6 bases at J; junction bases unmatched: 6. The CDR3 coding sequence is TGTGCCAGCAGCTTAGGCGACAGGGAGAGCGAGCAGTACTTC. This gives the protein CASSLGDRESEQYF.

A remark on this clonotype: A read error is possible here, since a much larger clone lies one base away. The CDR3 reads CASSLLGINEKLFF. The CDR3 DNA is TGTGCCAGCAGTCTTTTAGGGATCAATGAAAAACTGTTTTTT. This chain joins TRBV12-3 or TRBV12-4 and TRBJ1-4; D unresolved. The CDR3 is made up of 14 amino acids. The V and J ends lost 5 bases and 5 bases respectively, with 12 bases between them.

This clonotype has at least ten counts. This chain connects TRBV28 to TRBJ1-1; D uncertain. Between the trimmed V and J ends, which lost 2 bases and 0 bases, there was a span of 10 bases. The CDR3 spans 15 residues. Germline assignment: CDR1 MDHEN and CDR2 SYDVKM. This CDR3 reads CASSLRAGMNTEAFF. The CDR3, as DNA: TGTGCCAGCAGTTTAAGAGCAGGAATGAACACTGAAGCTTTCTTT. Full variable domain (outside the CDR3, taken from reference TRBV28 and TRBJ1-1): DVKVTQSSRYLVKRTGEKVFLECVQDMDHENMFWYRQDPGLGLRLIYFSYDVKMKEKGDIPEGYSVSREKKERFSLILESASTNQTSMYLCASSLRAGMNTEAFFGQGTRLTVV.

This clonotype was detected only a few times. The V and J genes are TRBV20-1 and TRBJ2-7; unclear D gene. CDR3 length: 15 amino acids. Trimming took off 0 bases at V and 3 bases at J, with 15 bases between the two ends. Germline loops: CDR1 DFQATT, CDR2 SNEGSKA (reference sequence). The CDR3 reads CSARDDTLSDYEQYF. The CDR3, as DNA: TGCAGTGCTAGAGACGATACCCTGTCTGACTACGAGCAGTACTTC.

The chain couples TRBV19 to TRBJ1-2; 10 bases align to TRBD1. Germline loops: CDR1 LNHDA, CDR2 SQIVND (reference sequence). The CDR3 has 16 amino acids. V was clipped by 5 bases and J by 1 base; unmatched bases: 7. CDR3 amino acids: CASSFAGQGINYGYTF. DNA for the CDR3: TGTGCCAGTAGTTTCGCGGGACAGGGGATTAACTATGGCTACACCTTC.

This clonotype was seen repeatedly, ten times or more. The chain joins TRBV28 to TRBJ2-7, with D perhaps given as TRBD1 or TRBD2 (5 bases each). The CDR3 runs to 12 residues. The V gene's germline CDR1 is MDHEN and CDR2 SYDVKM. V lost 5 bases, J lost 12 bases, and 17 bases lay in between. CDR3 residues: CASSPRDAGLYF. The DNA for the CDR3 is TGTGCCAGCAGTCCCCGGGACGCAGGCCTGTACTTC.

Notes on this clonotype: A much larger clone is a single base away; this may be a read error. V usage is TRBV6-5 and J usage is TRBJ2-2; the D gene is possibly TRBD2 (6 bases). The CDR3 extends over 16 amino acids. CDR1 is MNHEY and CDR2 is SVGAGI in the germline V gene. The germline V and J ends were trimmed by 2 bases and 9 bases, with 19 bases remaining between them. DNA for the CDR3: TGTGCCAGCAGTTACGGGCAGGGAGGATATACCAGGGAGCTGTTTTTT. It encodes CASSYGQGGYTRELFF.